Listed below are T cell receptor beta chains from one sample, sequenced in a study of cytomegalovirus exposure and HLA in healthy donors. The method was immunoSEQ multiplex PCR; TCRdb's version includes in-frame clones alone and lacks a portion of them. This sample contains some 110,000 clones. Sequenced material: PBMCs. The receptors here all came from a man between 35 and 55 years old in good health and CMV-seropositive. The CDR3 runs from the conserved cysteine through the conserved F or W. The D gene is left open where the match is weak.

D gene: TRBD2
J gene: TRBJ2-1
V gene: TRBV27
CDR3 protein: CASSSLAGGAPYNEQFF
CDR3 DNA: TGTGCCAGCAGTTCCCTAGCGGGAGGGGCCCCCTACAATGAGCAGTTCTTC

D gene: NA
J gene: TRBJ1-1
V gene: TRBV28
CDR3 protein: CASAPGGYTEAFF
CDR3 DNA: TGTGCCAGCGCACCCGGGGGGTACACTGAAGCTTTCTTT

D gene: NA
J gene: TRBJ1-2
V gene: TRBV28
CDR3 protein: CASSHNVGRGNYGYTF
CDR3 DNA: TGTGCCAGCAGTCATAATGTGGGGAGGGGTAACTATGGCTACACCTTC

D gene: NA
J gene: TRBJ1-1
V gene: TRBV19
CDR3 protein: CASSMRQNTEAFF
CDR3 DNA: TGTGCCAGTAGTATGCGTCAGAACACTGAAGCTTTCTTT

D gene: NA
J gene: TRBJ1-2
V gene: TRBV11-2
CDR3 protein: CASSQQGYGYTF
CDR3 DNA: TGTGCCAGCAGCCAACAGGGCTATGGCTACACCTTC

D gene: TRBD1
J gene: TRBJ2-7
V gene: TRBV2
CDR3 protein: CASSVGGTGVYEQYF
CDR3 DNA: TGTGCCAGCAGTGTTGGAGGGACAGGGGTCTACGAGCAGTACTTC

D gene: TRBD2
J gene: TRBJ2-1
V gene: TRBV19
CDR3 protein: CASSGRASYNEQFF
CDR3 DNA: TGTGCCAGTAGCGGGAGGGCCTCCTACAATGAGCAGTTCTTC

D gene: TRBD2
J gene: TRBJ2-3
V gene: TRBV6-6
CDR3 protein: CASKTSGSKDTQYF
CDR3 DNA: TGTGCCAGCAAGACTAGCGGGAGTAAAGATACGCAGTATTTT

D gene: NA
J gene: TRBJ2-5
V gene: TRBV30
CDR3 protein: CAWSVPSSQETQYF
CDR3 DNA: TGTGCCTGGAGTGTACCGAGTAGCCAAGAGACCCAGTACTTC

D gene: NA
J gene: TRBJ2-5
V gene: TRBV6-5
CDR3 protein: CASSPRGRDQETQYF
CDR3 DNA: TGTGCCAGCAGTCCCCGGGGAAGGGACCAAGAGACCCAGTACTTC

D gene: NA
J gene: TRBJ2-1
V gene: TRBV9
CDR3 protein: CASSVGERHYNEQFF
CDR3 DNA: TGTGCCAGCAGCGTAGGGGAGCGCCACTACAATGAGCAGTTCTTC

D gene: TRBD2
J gene: TRBJ2-3
V gene: TRBV11-2
CDR3 protein: CASSLGEGQSTDTQYF
CDR3 DNA: TGTGCCAGCAGCTTAGGGGAGGGTCAGAGCACAGATACGCAGTATTTT

D gene: TRBD2
J gene: TRBJ2-3
V gene: TRBV2
CDR3 protein: CAIRDPRGADTQYF
CDR3 DNA: TGTGCCATCCGGGACCCACGGGGGGCAGATACGCAGTATTTT

D gene: TRBD2
J gene: TRBJ2-3
V gene: TRBV6-1
CDR3 protein: CASRSGGTDTQYF
CDR3 DNA: TGTGCCAGCAGGAGCGGGGGCACAGATACGCAGTATTTT

D gene: NA
J gene: TRBJ2-7
V gene: TRBV5-1
CDR3 protein: CASSHAGQFAYEQYF
CDR3 DNA: TGCGCCAGCAGCCACGCGGGACAGTTCGCCTACGAGCAGTACTTC

D gene: NA
J gene: TRBJ2-3
V gene: TRBV4-3
CDR3 protein: CASSLGSPTDTQYF
CDR3 DNA: TGCGCCAGCAGTCTCGGGAGTCCCACAGATACGCAGTATTTT

D gene: NA
J gene: TRBJ2-7
V gene: TRBV7-2
CDR3 protein: CASSFGQGGYEQYF
CDR3 DNA: TGTGCCAGCAGCTTTGGACAGGGAGGGTACGAGCAGTACTTC

D gene: TRBD2
J gene: TRBJ2-3
V gene: TRBV10-3
CDR3 protein: CAIYGGSPTDTQYF
CDR3 DNA: TGTGCCATCTACGGCGGGAGCCCCACAGATACGCAGTATTTT

D gene: NA
J gene: TRBJ1-1
V gene: TRBV18
CDR3 protein: CASSQGVNTEAFF
CDR3 DNA: TGTGCCAGCTCACAGGGAGTGAACACTGAAGCTTTCTTT